The 27 T cell receptor beta chains presented below share a single source sample, sequenced in a study of T cell responses to AZD1222 COVID-19 vaccine. Measured with immunoSEQ multiplex PCR; TCRdb has only the in-frame clones, and not every one. The repertoire holds about 110,000 clones, with 87% as singletons. The sample here was peripheral blood, taken on day 0 of AZD1222 vaccination. The origin of the receptors is an adult in good health.

This clone was seen only a few times. The chain couples TRBV18 to TRBJ1-2; D is perhaps TRBD1 (5 bases). Germline V gives CDR1 KGHSH, CDR2 LQKENI. Trimming cost V 0 bases and J 2 bases, with 10 bases left between them. The CDR3 is 15 amino acids. In DNA form, the CDR3 reads TGTGCCAGCTCACCACCCGGGACGGTGAACTATGGCTACACCTTC. As protein: CASSPPGTVNYGYTF.

The chain combines TRBV4-3 with TRBJ2-3, with a possible D match to TRBD2 (5 bases). The CDR3 consists of 15 residues. Between the trimmed V and J ends, which lost 0 bases and 5 bases, there was a span of 12 bases. CDR1 is LGHNA, CDR2 YSLEER, per germline. CDR3 protein: CASSQDEGMGDTQYF. CDR3 nucleotide sequence: TGCGCCAGCAGCCAAGATGAGGGAATGGGAGATACGCAGTATTTT.

The rearrangement uses TRBV27 and TRBJ1-4; no clear D. The CDR3 is made up of 13 amino acids. Germline values: CDR1 MNHEY, CDR2 SMNVEV (reference sequence). Trimming shortened V by 7 bases and J by 8 bases, and 14 bases separated the two germline ends. CDR3 coding DNA: TGTGCCAGCAAGGAGGCGGGAAGGGAAAAACTGTTTTTT. Residues: CASKEAGREKLFF.

V usage is TRBV4-2 and J usage is TRBJ1-1, with D hard to call. Germline V lookup: CDR1 LGHNA, CDR2 YNFKEQ. This CDR3 spans 16 amino acids. V lost 0 bases, J lost 0 bases, and 11 bases lay in between. CDR3 amino acids: CASSQDRRILNTEAFF. The CDR3 DNA reads as TGTGCCAGCAGCCAAGATAGGCGGATCTTGAACACTGAAGCTTTCTTT.

This chain links TRBV14 with TRBJ2-7; 9 bases are shared with TRBD1. Trimming cost V 3 bases and J 0 bases; bases outside gene matches: 3. Germline V gene sequence: CDR1 SGHDN, CDR2 FVKESK. The CDR3 extends over 15 amino acids. The CDR3 reads CASSQGQGTSYEQYF. The CDR3 DNA is TGTGCCAGCAGCCAGGGACAGGGAACCTCCTACGAGCAGTACTTC.

The chain links TRBV20-1 to TRBJ2-3; D remains unclear. CDR3 length: 11 amino acids. The germline V and J ends were trimmed by 3 bases and 6 bases, with 7 bases remaining between them. Per the germline V gene, CDR1 is DFQATT and CDR2 is SNEGSKA (reference sequence). This chain's CDR3 is CSASKRDTQYF. CDR3 coding DNA: TGCAGTGCTAGTAAGAGGGATACGCAGTATTTT.

CDR3 amino acids: CAILTGNQPQHF. The CDR3, as DNA: TGTGCCATCTTGACAGGGAATCAGCCCCAGCATTTT. This sequence joins TRBV28 and TRBJ1-5; 7 bases align to TRBD1. The J segment lost 4 bases and the V segment lost 10 bases, leaving 4 bases of the junction unmatched. Germline CDR1 is MDHEN and CDR2 is SYDVKM. The CDR3 has 12 residues.

This rearrangement joins TRBV5-8 to TRBJ2-6; maybe TRBD1 (6 bases). This CDR3 has 17 residues. CDR1 SGHTS and CDR2 YDEGEE come from the germline V gene. The V gene lost 0 bases and the J gene lost 1 base, with 11 bases spanning the gap. The chain's CDR3 is CASSLGTAASGANVLTF. DNA of the CDR3: TGTGCCAGCAGCTTGGGGACAGCAGCTTCTGGGGCCAACGTCCTGACTTTC. Drawing the rest from reference TRBV5-8 and TRBJ2-6, the complete variable domain is EAGVTQSPTHLIKTRGQQATLRCSPISGHTSVYWYQQALGLGLQFLLWYDEGEERNRGNFPPRFSGRQFPNYSSELNVNALELEDSALYLCASSLGTAASGANVLTFGAGSRLTVL.

The chain carries TRBV7-7 and TRBJ2-3, with 10 bases lining up with TRBD2. Per the germline V gene, CDR1 is SSHAT and CDR2 is FNYEAQ (reference sequence). V shed 5 bases and J 2 bases; nucleotides not matched to a gene: 4. The CDR3 runs to 15 residues. CDR3 sequence reads: CASSPGTSVTDTQYF. The CDR3, as DNA: TGTGCCAGCAGCCCCGGGACTAGCGTCACAGATACGCAGTATTTT.

The rearrangement joins TRBV6-1 to TRBJ2-7, with 8 bases identical to TRBD2. Germline CDR1 MNHNS, CDR2 SASEGT. V gave up 0 bases and J gave up 9 bases; unmatched junction bases: 7. CDR3 length: 14 residues. CDR3 DNA sequence: TGTGCCAGCAGTGAAGCAAGCGGGAGATTGGTGCAGTACTTC. Its protein is CASSEASGRLVQYF.

The J gene is TRBJ2-7, the V gene TRBV6-6; possible D gene TRBD1, 6 bases. The V end lost 8 bases, the J end lost 4 bases, and 18 bases lay between the germline ends. The CDR3 loop spans 14 amino acids. The germline V gene has CDR1 MNHNY and CDR2 SVGAGI (reference sequence). For the CDR3, the DNA is TGTGCCAGCTCTTTGGGACACCGGATTTACGAGCAGTACTTC. As protein: CASSLGHRIYEQYF.

This clone was detected only once. The chain couples TRBV25-1 to TRBJ2-1; TRBD2 matches at 10 bases. This CDR3 has 15 amino acids. Germline V CDR1 and CDR2: MGHDK, SYGVNS. J gave up 4 bases and V 5 bases, and 5 bases lay outside the gene matches. CDR3 region: CASSSSGRAYNEQFF. CDR3 in DNA: TGTGCCAGCAGTTCCAGCGGGAGGGCGTACAATGAGCAGTTCTTC.

The chain uses TRBV19 and TRBJ2-5; D might be TRBD2 (6 bases). Trimming shortened V by 3 bases and J by 3 bases, and 11 bases separated the two germline ends. Per germline, CDR1 LNHDA and CDR2 SQIVND (reference sequence). The CDR3 runs 14 residues. The CDR3 spells CASSIVTGEETQYF. CDR3 in DNA: TGTGCCAGTAGTATTGTCACGGGGGAAGAGACCCAGTACTTC.

The chain has TRBV5-1 and TRBJ1-3; a weak D match, TRBD1 (6 bases). Looked up from germline, CDR1 is SGHRS and CDR2 is YFSETQ. The CDR3 has 16 residues. The germline V and J ends were trimmed by 0 bases and 9 bases, with 19 bases remaining between them. The CDR3 is CASSLAPTRQEGTIYF. DNA for the CDR3: TGCGCCAGCAGCTTGGCCCCAACTCGACAGGAGGGCACCATATATTTT. The entire variable domain, with the rest obtained from reference TRBV5-1 and TRBJ1-3, is as follows: KAGVTQTPRYLIKTRGQQVTLSCSPISGHRSVSWYQQTPGQGLQFLFEYFSETQRNKGNFPGRFSGRQFSNSRSEMNVSTLELGDSALYLCASSLAPTRQEGTIYFGEGSWLTVV.

The chain recombines TRBV6-6 with TRBJ2-3; 7 bases map to TRBD2. Germline assignment: CDR1 MNHNY and CDR2 SVGAGI (reference sequence). Trimming at V came to 4 bases and at J to 7 bases, leaving 8 bases not matched to a gene. The CDR3 totals 14 residues. This chain's CDR3 is CASSSERDRYTQYF. The CDR3 DNA sequence: TGTGCCAGCAGTTCCGAGCGGGACCGATATACGCAGTATTTT.

In its sample, this clone was seen a few times. The chain carries TRBV4-2 and TRBJ2-1, with D perhaps given as TRBD1 or TRBD2 (9 bases each). Germline-derived CDR1 and CDR2 are LGHNA and YNFKEQ. V lost 0 bases and J lost 10, with 22 bases in between. The CDR3 contains 17 residues. The CDR3 region is CASSQDSRASGTGEQFF. The CDR3 nucleotides are TGTGCCAGCAGCCAAGATTCCCGGGCTAGCGGGACAGGGGAGCAGTTCTTC.

The V and J genes are TRBV7-3 and TRBJ2-1, with 8 nucleotides matching TRBD1. This CDR3 comprises 14 residues. V dropped 5 bases and J dropped 4; count of bases not matched to a gene: 4. Germline V lookup: CDR1 SGHTA, CDR2 FQGTGA. The CDR3 bases are TGTGCCAGCAGCCCGGACAGGGCTTACAATGAGCAGTTCTTC. Translated, it gives CASSPDRAYNEQFF.

The chain couples TRBV27 to TRBJ2-2; maybe TRBD2 (5 bases). Germline V gene data show CDR1 as MNHEY and CDR2 as SMNVEV (reference sequence). V dropped 8 bases and J dropped 2 bases, with 12 bases sitting between them. CDR3 length: 14 residues. CDR3 loop: CASAWGANTGELFF. DNA for the CDR3: TGTGCCAGCGCTTGGGGAGCAAACACCGGGGAGCTGTTTTTT.

V and J are TRBV18 and TRBJ1-5; D is ambiguous. V was clipped by 0 bases and J by 4 bases, with 7 bases between them. In germline, CDR1 is KGHSH, CDR2 LQKENI. The CDR3 is made up of 14 amino acids. The CDR3 here is CASSPPSSNQPQHF. The DNA for the CDR3 is TGTGCCAGCTCACCACCGTCCTCGAATCAGCCCCAGCATTTT.

V usage is TRBV27 and J usage is TRBJ1-1; D is possibly TRBD1 (5 bases). This CDR3 is 14 amino acids long. From germline, CDR1 is MNHEY and CDR2 SMNVEV (reference sequence). Trimming left V 9 bases short and J 3 bases short, with 17 bases between. The CDR3 bases are TGTGCCAGTCAAACCGGGGGTAGGGACACTGAAGCTTTCTTT. It specifies CASQTGGRDTEAFF.

This clone was observed once. The chain's CDR3 is CSVEGGNSGNTIYF. The CDR3 region has the DNA TGCAGCGTTGAGGGCGGAAACTCTGGAAACACCATATATTTT. The chain uses TRBV29-1 and TRBJ1-3, with no clear D. The CDR3 runs 14 residues. The germline V and J ends were trimmed by 3 bases and 0 bases, with 9 bases remaining between them. The V gene's germline CDR1 is SQVTM and CDR2 ANQGSEA.

Written as DNA, the CDR3 is TGTGCCAGCAGTGAAGGGGTGAATCTGGGCGTGGGGAATGAGCAGTTCTTC. Translated: CASSEGVNLGVGNEQFF. The V and J genes are TRBV6-1 and TRBJ2-1; D uncertain. CDR3 length equals 17 residues. V dropped 1 base and J dropped 7 bases, with 20 bases sitting between them. Germline loops: CDR1 MNHNS, CDR2 SASEGT.

This chain connects TRBV5-1 to TRBJ1-2; D gene ambiguous. The CDR3 contains 14 residues. Germline V gives CDR1 SGHRS, CDR2 YFSETQ. Trimming pared 0 bases from V and 4 bases from J, leaving 10 bases between. The CDR3 sequence is CASSLGQSTYGYTF. In nucleotides, the CDR3 is TGCGCCAGCAGCTTGGGGCAGTCGACCTATGGCTACACCTTC.

This chain uses TRBV7-2 with TRBJ2-7; 9 bases agree with TRBD1. Germline CDR1 reads SGHTA; CDR2 reads FQGNSA. Trimming removed 5 bases from V and 0 bases from J; junction bases left unmatched: 5. The CDR3 contains 15 residues. CDR3 in amino acids: CASSEGTGSSYEQYF. CDR3 bases: TGTGCCAGCAGCGAGGGGACAGGGAGCTCCTACGAGCAGTACTTC.

This clone has more than one count but fewer than ten. The chain uses TRBV10-3 and TRBJ2-2, with D hard to call. This CDR3 region has 14 residues. V lost 6 bases and J lost 4, with 12 bases in between. The germline V gene has CDR1 ENHRY and CDR2 SYGVKD. CDR3 region: CAIRSNTATGELFF. The CDR3 DNA reads as TGTGCCATCAGATCCAACACGGCCACCGGGGAGCTGTTTTTT.

This chain joins TRBV28 and TRBJ2-7; 7 nucleotides align to TRBD1. There are 16 residues in the CDR3. Germline V gene data show CDR1 as MDHEN and CDR2 as SYDVKM. Trimming removed 6 bases from V and 7 bases from J; junction bases left unmatched: 18. CDR3 residues: CASSASLEGGPWEQYF. Here the CDR3 DNA reads TGTGCCAGCAGCGCATCTTTGGAAGGGGGCCCGTGGGAGCAGTACTTC. Combining the CDR3 with reference TRBV28 and TRBJ2-7 gives the whole variable domain DVKVTQSSRYLVKRTGEKVFLECVQDMDHENMFWYRQDPGLGLRLIYFSYDVKMKEKGDIPEGYSVSREKKERFSLILESASTNQTSMYLCASSASLEGGPWEQYFGPGTRLTVT.

The chain couples TRBV5-1 to TRBJ1-2, with TRBD1 matching 7 bases. This CDR3 has 15 residues. Trimming cost V 0 bases and J 6 bases; bases outside gene matches: 8. Germline CDR1 SGHRS, CDR2 YFSETQ. The CDR3 region has the DNA TGCGCCAGCAGCTTGGCCGCAGGGGGTGGGGATGGCTACACCTTC. Translating gives CASSLAAGGGDGYTF. The variable domain in full, completed from reference TRBV5-1 and TRBJ1-2, reads KAGVTQTPRYLIKTRGQQVTLSCSPISGHRSVSWYQQTPGQGLQFLFEYFSETQRNKGNFPGRFSGRQFSNSRSEMNVSTLELGDSALYLCASSLAAGGGDGYTFGSGTRLTVV.